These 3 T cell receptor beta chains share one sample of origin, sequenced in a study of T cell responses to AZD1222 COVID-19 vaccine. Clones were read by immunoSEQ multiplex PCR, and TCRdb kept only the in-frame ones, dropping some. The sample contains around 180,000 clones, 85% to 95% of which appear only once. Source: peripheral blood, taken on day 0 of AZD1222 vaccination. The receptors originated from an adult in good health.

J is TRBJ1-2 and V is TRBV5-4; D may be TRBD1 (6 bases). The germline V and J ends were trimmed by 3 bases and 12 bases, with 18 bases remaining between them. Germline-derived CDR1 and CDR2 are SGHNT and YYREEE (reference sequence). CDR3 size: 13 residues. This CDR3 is CASSSAAGAGDTF. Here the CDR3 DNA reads TGTGCCAGCAGCTCAGCGGCAGGGGCAGGGGACACCTTC.

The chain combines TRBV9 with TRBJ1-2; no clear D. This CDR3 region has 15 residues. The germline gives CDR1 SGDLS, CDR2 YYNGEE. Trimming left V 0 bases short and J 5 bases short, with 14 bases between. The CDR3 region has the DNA TGTGCCAGCAGCGTAGGAACCAACAGCCTGTATGGCTACACCTTC. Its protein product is CASSVGTNSLYGYTF. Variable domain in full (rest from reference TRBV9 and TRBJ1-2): DSGVTQTPKHLITATGQRVTLRCSPRSGDLSVYWYQQSLDQGLQFLIQYYNGEERAKGNILERFSAQQFPDLHSELNLSSLELGDSALYFCASSVGTNSLYGYTFGSGTRLTVV.

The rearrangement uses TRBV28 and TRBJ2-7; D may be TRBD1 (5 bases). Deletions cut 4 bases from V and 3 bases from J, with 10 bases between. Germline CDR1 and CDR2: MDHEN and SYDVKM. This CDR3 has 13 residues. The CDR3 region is CASSSDMNYEQYV. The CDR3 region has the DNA TGTGCCAGCAGTTCGGACATGAACTACGAGCAGTACGTC.